A selection of T cell receptor beta chains follows, all from one sample in a study of human T cells and chemical hapten exposure. TCRdb reprocessed the RACE reads via MiXCR and lists one record per CDR3 protein. This sample has about 80,000 distinct CDR3 sequences, with 12% to 15% found just once. Sample: whole blood, taken in connection with sensitization to the hapten diphenylcyclopropenone (DPC). Source of these receptors: a woman between 45 and 60 years old with alopecia areata. Some clones in this sample may be carry-over from other donors' samples. Each CDR3 is given with its conserved first and last residue. A D gene is named only where the DNA matches it firmly. Clone size appears in some rows only: once, few, many, or a class for an expanded clone.

13,TRBV10-3,NA,TRBJ2-3,few,TGTGCCATCAGTGGGACTATCACAGATACGCAGTATTTT,CAISGTITDTQYF
16,TRBV5-1,NA,TRBJ1-6,few,TGCGCCAGCAGCCCGCAGGGTATAGGTGACAATTCACCCCTCCACTTT,CASSPQGIGDNSPLHF
15,TRBV11-2,NA,TRBJ2-7,NA,TGTGCCAGCAGCTTAGATTTTTCACAGATCTACGAGCAGTACTTC,CASSLDFSQIYEQYF
18,TRBV4-1,TRBD1,TRBJ1-1,few,TGCGCCAGCAGCCAAGATGGAAGACAGGGGGCTCGGGTCACTGAAGCTTTCTTT,CASSQDGRQGARVTEAFF
17,TRBV5-1,TRBD2,TRBJ2-2,NA,TGCGCCAGCAGCTTGGGGCTAGCGGGACCGAACACCGGGGAGCTGTTTTTT,CASSLGLAGPNTGELFF
14,TRBV7-6,TRBD1,TRBJ1-1,NA,TGTGCCAGCAGCTTAACAGGGGCGAACACTGAAGCTTTCTTT,CASSLTGANTEAFF
17,TRBV11-2,NA,TRBJ2-1,NA,TGTGCCAGCAGCTTAGACCGAGTGGGGAACTCCTACAATGAGCAGTTCTTC,CASSLDRVGNSYNEQFF
14,TRBV3-1,TRBD1,TRBJ1-6,few,TGTGCCAGCAGCCAAGGGGACAGAAATTCACCCCTCCACTTT,CASSQGDRNSPLHF
14,TRBV7-2,NA,TRBJ2-7,NA,TGTGCCAGCAGCTTAGGACGCCCCCCCTTGGAGCAGTACTTC,CASSLGRPPLEQYF
15,TRBV28,NA,TRBJ2-7,many,TGTGCCAGCAGAAGGGCGGGACAACCACCCTACGAGCAGTACTTC,CASRRAGQPPYEQYF